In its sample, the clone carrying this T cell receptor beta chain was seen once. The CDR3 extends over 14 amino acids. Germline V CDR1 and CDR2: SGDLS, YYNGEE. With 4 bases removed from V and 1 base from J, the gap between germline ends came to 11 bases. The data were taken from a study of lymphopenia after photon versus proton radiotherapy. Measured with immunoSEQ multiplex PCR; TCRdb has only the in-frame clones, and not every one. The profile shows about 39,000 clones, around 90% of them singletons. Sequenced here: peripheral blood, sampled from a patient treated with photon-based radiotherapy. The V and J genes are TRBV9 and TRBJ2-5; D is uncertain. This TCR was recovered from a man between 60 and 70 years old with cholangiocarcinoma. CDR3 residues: CASSSGRFQETQYF. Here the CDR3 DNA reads TGTGCCAGCAGCTCCGGACGGTTCCAAGAGACCCAGTACTTC. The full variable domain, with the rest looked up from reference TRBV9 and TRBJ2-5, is DSGVTQTPKHLITATGQRVTLRCSPRSGDLSVYWYQQSLDQGLQFLIQYYNGEERAKGNILERFSAQQFPDLHSELNLSSLELGDSALYFCASSSGRFQETQYFGPGTRLLVL.